This T cell receptor (beta chain) emerged from a study of blood T cell repertoires in COVID-19. Study-level background: The United States, Italy and Spain were the sources of the acute and convalescent COVID-19 samples.

Sequencing used immunoSEQ multiplex PCR; TCRdb keeps in-frame clones, though not all of them. The table has approximately 170,000 clones, around 83% seen once. It was during active infection that Seattle patients were enrolled and then longitudinally followed. Trimming stripped 2 bases from V and 7 bases from J, with 11 bases between. Germline CDR1 is KGHDR and CDR2 is SFDVKD. CDR3 length: 14 amino acids. Source material: peripheral blood. The chain combines TRBV24-1 with TRBJ2-1, with D perhaps matching TRBD1 (6 bases). The source of this sequence is a woman in her seventies with COVID-19, enrolled during active disease. The CDR3 reads CATSDSGVLNEQFF. The DNA of the CDR3 is TGTGCCACCAGTGATTCAGGGGTCCTGAATGAGCAGTTCTTC.